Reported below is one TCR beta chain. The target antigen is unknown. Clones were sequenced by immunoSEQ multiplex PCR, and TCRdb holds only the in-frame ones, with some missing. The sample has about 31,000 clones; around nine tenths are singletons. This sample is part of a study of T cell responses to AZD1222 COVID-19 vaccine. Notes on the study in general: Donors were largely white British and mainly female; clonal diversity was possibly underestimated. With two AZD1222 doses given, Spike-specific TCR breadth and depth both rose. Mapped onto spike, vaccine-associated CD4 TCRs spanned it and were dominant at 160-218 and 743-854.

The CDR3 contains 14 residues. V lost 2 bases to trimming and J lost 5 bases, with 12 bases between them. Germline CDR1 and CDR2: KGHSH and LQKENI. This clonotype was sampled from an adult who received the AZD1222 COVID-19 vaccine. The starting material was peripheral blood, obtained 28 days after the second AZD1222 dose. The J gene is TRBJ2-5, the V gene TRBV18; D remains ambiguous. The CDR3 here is CASSPAAGRETQYF. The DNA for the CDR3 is TGTGCCAGCTCACCAGCAGCCGGGCGGGAGACCCAGTACTTC.